The T cell receptor (beta chain) described here comes from a study of T cell responses to AZD1222 COVID-19 vaccine (dated by TCRdb to the early 2020s). In the study overall: TCR sequencing covered 233 trial participants: 200 to 220 given two doses of AZD1222 and 26 given two doses of MenACWY control vaccine. Enrollment into the trials was organized by age into subgroups of 18-55, 56-69 and 70-plus years, and those subgroups contained roughly 160, 29 and 62 TCR-sequenced participants, respectively. Beyond this particular receptor, the publication reports: A significant rise in spike-specific TCR breadth and depth was observed after two AZD1222 doses relative to day 0 and relative to MenACWY recipients. Because no day 14 peak-response samples were available, repertoires were characterized only after the peak T cell response. The 56-69-year group was small, and its depth increase did not reach significance, likely because of low power. Vaccine-associated CD4 TCRs spanned the whole spike protein, with dominant responses in regions 160-218 and 743-854. Participants were mostly white British, with more females than males. The authors suggested clonal diversity may have been underestimated. Epitopes outside the regions mutated in the B.1.351 and B.1.1.7 variants were reportedly recognized by nearly half of the unique spike-specific TCRs. Only six AZD1222 recipients were SARS-CoV-2 seropositive at baseline, limiting conclusions about previously exposed vaccinees.

The CDR3 regions of human TCRbeta chains were analyzed by immunosequencing. On the authors' methods: Repertoire TCRs were checked for matches against a reference library of SARS-CoV-2-specific TCRs that had been generated using the MIRA antigen-specificity platform. Breadth was defined as the fraction of unique TCRs that were SARS-CoV-2-associated, and depth was defined as the fraction of total T cells that were SARS-CoV-2-associated. Using the MIRA data, each spike-specific TCR was mapped to the spike region that the TCR reacts to and placed in a CD4 or CD8 class. Log10-transformed breadth and depth values were compared by one-way ANOVA with Sidak's multiple comparisons tests. In its TCRdb copy, this immuneACCESS table keeps in-frame sequences only and misses some clones. Where compared with another copy, unresolved V genes explain less than half of these, and the others have no known cause. The D gene and trimming were derived from the DNA, and the V and J assignments and clone size from that table. The sample includes over 95,000 clones, with roughly 83% observed a single time. Jointly, the top ten make up more than 13% of the sample.

The CDR3 starts with the cysteine, ends with the phenylalanine, and has 14 residues. Only the CDR3 portion is preserved as DNA: 42 bases, with reading frame beginning at the first base. The trim is 5 bases for V and 3 bases for J, with a gap of 11 bases between the germline ends. CDR1 and CDR2 are drawn from the germline V gene: SGHTA, FQGNSA. The time point label for this specimen denotes: about 28 days (+/-7) after the second vaccine dose. AZD1222 recipients given second doses at about 4 weeks or at about 12 weeks were pooled, since spike-specific TCR depth and breadth were not found to differ between the two schedules. The vaccinee samples were drawn from two UK trials, COV001 and COV002, one of which was a single-blind randomized controlled phase 2/3 trial testing AZD1222 (ChAdOx1 nCoV-19) in healthy adults. For TCRbeta chain sequencing, PBMC samples were collected from trial participants at day 0 and at day 28 after the second dose.

In regard to this clone: This clone's antigen is unknown. Base-call qualities are not available, and no considerably larger clone is one nucleotide away.

This material consisted of peripheral blood, taken 28 days after the second AZD1222 dose. Rearrangement joined TRBV7-2 to TRBJ1-5; 6 matching bases give a weak D call of TRBD1. The receptor was isolated from an adult who received the AZD1222 COVID-19 vaccine. At the DNA level, the sequence is TGTGCCAGCAGCCCGGACAGTTTCAATCAGCCCCAGCATTTT. Its translation reads: CASSPDSFNQPQHF.